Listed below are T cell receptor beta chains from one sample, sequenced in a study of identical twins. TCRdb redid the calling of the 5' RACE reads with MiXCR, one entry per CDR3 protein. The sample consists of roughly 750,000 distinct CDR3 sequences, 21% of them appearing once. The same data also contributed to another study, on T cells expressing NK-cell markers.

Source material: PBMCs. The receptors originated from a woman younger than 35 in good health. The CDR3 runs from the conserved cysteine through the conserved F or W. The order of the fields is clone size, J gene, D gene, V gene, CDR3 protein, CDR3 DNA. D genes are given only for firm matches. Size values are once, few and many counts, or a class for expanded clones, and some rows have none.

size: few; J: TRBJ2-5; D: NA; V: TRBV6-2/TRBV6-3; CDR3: CASSYSSLASQETQYF; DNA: TGTGCCAGCAGTTACTCGAGTCTAGCTTCCCAAGAGACCCAGTACTTC
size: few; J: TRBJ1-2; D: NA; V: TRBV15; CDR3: CATSTGTNYGYTF; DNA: TGTGCCACCAGCACTGGTACTAACTATGGCTACACCTTC
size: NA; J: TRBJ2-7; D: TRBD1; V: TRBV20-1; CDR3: CSAHRTGSFEQYF; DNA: TGCAGTGCCCATCGGACAGGAAGTTTCGAGCAGTACTTC
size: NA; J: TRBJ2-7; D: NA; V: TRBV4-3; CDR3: CASSQGVGGGLSYEQYF; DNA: TGCGCCAGCAGCCAAGGGGTTGGCGGGGGCCTCTCCTACGAGCAGTACTTC
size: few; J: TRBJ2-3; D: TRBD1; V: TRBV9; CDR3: CASSVPRDRGAPSTDTQYF; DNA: TGTGCCAGCAGCGTACCACGGGACAGGGGCGCTCCGAGCACAGATACGCAGTATTTT
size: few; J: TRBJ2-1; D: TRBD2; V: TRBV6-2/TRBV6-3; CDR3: CASTLPGGLAISSYNEQFF; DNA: TGTGCCAGCACCCTCCCAGGGGGACTAGCAATAAGCTCCTACAATGAGCAGTTCTTC
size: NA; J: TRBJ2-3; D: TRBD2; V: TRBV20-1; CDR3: CSAELAGDDTQYF; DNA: TGCAGTGCTGAACTAGCGGGGGATGATACGCAGTATTTT
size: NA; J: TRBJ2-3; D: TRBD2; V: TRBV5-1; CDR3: CASSSGGDTDTQYF; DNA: TGCGCCAGCAGCTCCGGGGGGGACACAGATACGCAGTATTTT
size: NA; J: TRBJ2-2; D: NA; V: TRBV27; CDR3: CASSNRVSGELFF; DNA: TGTGCCAGCAGCAACAGGGTTAGCGGGGAGCTGTTTTTT
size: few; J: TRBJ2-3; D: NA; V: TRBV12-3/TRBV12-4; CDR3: CASSLRVTSPFDAQYF; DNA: TGTGCCAGCAGTTTAAGAGTGACTTCTCCTTTTGATGCGCAGTATTTT
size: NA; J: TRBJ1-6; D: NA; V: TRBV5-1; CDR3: CASSSGPTRADSPLHF; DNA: TGCGCCAGCAGCTCTGGGCCAACCCGGGCGGATTCACCCCTCCACTTT
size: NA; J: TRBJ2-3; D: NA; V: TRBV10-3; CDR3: CAISSRGEEDTQYF; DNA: TGTGCCATCAGTAGTCGAGGAGAGGAGGATACGCAGTATTTT
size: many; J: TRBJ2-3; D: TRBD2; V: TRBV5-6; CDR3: CASSFGLAGVKDTQYF; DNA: TGTGCCAGCAGCTTCGGCCTAGCGGGTGTCAAAGATACGCAGTATTTT
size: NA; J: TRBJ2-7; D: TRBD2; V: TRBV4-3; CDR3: CASSQDGLAGFYEQYF; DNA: TGCGCCAGCAGCCAAGATGGCCTAGCGGGATTCTACGAGCAGTACTTC
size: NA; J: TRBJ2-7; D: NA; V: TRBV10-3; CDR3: CAISESRGAGNEQYF; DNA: TGTGCCATCAGTGAGTCCCGGGGGGCTGGAAACGAGCAGTACTTC
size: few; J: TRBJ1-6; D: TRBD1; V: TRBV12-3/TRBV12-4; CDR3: CASRGTGSNSPLHF; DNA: TGTGCCAGTCGTGGGACAGGGAGTAATTCACCCCTCCACTTT
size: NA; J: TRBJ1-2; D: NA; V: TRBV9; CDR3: CASRGGGPYGYTF; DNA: TGTGCCAGCAGGGGAGGGGGTCCCTATGGCTACACCTTC
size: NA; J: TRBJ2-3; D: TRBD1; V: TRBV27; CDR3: CASSPRWDRDTDTQYF; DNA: TGTGCCAGCAGTCCAAGATGGGACAGAGACACAGATACGCAGTATTTT
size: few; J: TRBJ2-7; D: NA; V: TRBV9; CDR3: CASSGPPRSYEQYF; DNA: TGTGCCAGCAGCGGCCCTCCGCGGAGCTACGAGCAGTACTTC
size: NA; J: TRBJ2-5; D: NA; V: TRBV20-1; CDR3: CSASKGTVETQYF; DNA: TGCAGTGCTAGTAAAGGGACCGTAGAGACCCAGTACTTC
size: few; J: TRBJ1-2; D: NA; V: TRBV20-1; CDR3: CSAVEDSYGYTF; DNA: TGCAGTGCTGTCGAAGACAGCTATGGCTACACCTTC
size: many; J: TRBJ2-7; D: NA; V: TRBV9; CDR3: CASSGRTDEISYEQYF; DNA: TGTGCCAGCAGCGGGAGGACCGATGAGATAAGCTACGAGCAGTACTTC
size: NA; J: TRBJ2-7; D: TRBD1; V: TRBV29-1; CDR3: CSATGRGRDSSYEQYF; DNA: TGCAGCGCGACGGGCAGGGGACGGGACAGCAGCTACGAGCAGTACTTC
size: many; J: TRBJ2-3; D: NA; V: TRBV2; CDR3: CASSERLANTQYF; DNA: TGTGCCAGCAGTGAAAGGCTAGCCAATACGCAGTATTTT
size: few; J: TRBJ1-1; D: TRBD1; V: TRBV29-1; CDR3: CSVVPRQGPTEAFF; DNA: TGCAGCGTCGTTCCTAGACAGGGCCCCACTGAAGCTTTCTTT
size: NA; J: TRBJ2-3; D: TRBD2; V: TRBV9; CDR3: CASSVAFLAGSADTQYF; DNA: TGTGCCAGCAGCGTAGCTTTCCTAGCGGGGAGTGCAGATACGCAGTATTTT
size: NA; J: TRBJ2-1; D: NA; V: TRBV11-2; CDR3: CASSPEWGEQFF; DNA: TGTGCCAGCAGCCCTGAGTGGGGTGAGCAGTTCTTC
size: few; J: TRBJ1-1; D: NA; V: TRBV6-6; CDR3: CASNPGQNTEAFF; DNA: TGTGCCAGCAACCCGGGACAGAACACTGAAGCTTTCTTT
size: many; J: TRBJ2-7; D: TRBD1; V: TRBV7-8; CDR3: CASSPQTGINEQYF; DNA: TGTGCCAGCAGCCCTCAGACAGGGATCAACGAGCAGTACTTC
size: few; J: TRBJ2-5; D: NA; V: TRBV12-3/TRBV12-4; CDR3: CASSFVFGETQYF; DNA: TGTGCCAGCAGTTTCGTCTTTGGGGAGACCCAGTACTTC
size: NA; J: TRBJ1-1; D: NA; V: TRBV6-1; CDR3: CASSPLKIVGNTEAFF; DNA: TGTGCCAGCAGTCCACTTAAAATAGTCGGGAACACTGAAGCTTTCTTT
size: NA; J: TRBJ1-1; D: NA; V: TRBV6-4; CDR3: CASSASAVGNTEAFF; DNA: TGTGCCAGCAGTGCCTCGGCGGTGGGGAACACTGAAGCTTTCTTT
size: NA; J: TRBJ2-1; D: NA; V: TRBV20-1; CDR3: CSAVTDSQFF; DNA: TGCAGTGCGGTGACCGATTCCCAGTTCTTC
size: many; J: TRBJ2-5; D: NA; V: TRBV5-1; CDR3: CASSLGSPQETQYF; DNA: TGCGCCAGCAGCTTGGGGAGTCCTCAGGAGACCCAGTACTTC
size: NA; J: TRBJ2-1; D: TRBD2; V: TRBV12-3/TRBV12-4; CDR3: CASSWTSGRNEQFF; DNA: TGTGCCAGCAGTTGGACTAGCGGGAGGAATGAGCAGTTCTTC
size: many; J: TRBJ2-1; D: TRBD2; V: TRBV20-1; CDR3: CSARGGTSGNLRQFF; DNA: TGCAGTGCTCGGGGAGGGACTAGCGGGAACCTCCGGCAGTTCTTC
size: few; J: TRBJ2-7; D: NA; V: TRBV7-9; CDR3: CASSQSPGTGEQYF; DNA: TGTGCCAGCAGTCAGAGTCCGGGGACGGGCGAGCAGTACTTC
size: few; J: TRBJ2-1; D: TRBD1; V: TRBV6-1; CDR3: CASRDRGQNEQFF; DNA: TGTGCCAGCCGGGACAGGGGGCAGAATGAGCAGTTCTTC
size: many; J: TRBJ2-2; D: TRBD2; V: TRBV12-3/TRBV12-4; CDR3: CASSLAGSTGELFF; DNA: TGTGCCAGCAGCTTAGCGGGAAGTACCGGGGAGCTGTTTTTT
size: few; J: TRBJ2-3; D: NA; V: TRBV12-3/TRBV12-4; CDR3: CASSFVRAGTQYF; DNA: TGTGCCAGCAGTTTTGTCCGGGCGGGTACGCAGTATTTT
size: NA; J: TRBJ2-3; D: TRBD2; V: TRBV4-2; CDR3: CASSRMGIRRGASSTYTDTQYF; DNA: TGTGCCAGCAGCCGTATGGGTATTCGGCGGGGGGCTTCGTCAACTTACACAGATACGCAGTATTTT
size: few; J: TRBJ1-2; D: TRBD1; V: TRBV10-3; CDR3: CAISDRGYGYTF; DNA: TGTGCCATCAGCGACAGGGGCTATGGCTACACCTTC
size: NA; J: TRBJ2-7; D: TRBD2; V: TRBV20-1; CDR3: CSAIQSGVVSYEQYF; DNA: TGCAGTGCTATACAGAGCGGGGTGGTCTCCTACGAGCAGTACTTC
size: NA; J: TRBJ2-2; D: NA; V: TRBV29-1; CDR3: CSVGNAGTGELFF; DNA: TGCAGCGTTGGCAACGCTGGCACCGGGGAGCTGTTTTTT
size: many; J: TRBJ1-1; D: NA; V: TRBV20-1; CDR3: CSATQNTEAFF; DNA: TGCAGTGCTACTCAGAACACTGAAGCTTTCTTT
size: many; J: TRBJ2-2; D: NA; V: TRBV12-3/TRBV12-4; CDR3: CASSSRVTGELFF; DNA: TGTGCCAGCAGTTCCCGCGTCACCGGGGAGCTGTTTTTT